This T cell receptor (beta chain) is drawn from a study of T cells in women clearing cervical HPV infection. In the study overall: Only a few women had HLA typing results available.

The CDR3 length is 11 residues. The germline V and J ends were trimmed by 4 bases and 5 bases, with 5 bases remaining between them. The germline CDR1 and CDR2 sequences are SNHLY and FYNNEI. The data were produced by immunoSEQ multiplex PCR, yet TCRdb's version contains in-frame clones alone and is incomplete. The sample holds approximately 18,000 clones. A note on this clone: The read gets to within 3 residues of the CDR3 end, and the germline J gene fills in the rest.

The V call is TRBV2, the J call TRBJ2-5, with unresolved D. What was sequenced was blood buffy coat. The sequence came from a woman between 18 and 70 years old with a cervical HPV16 infection that either progressed to CIN3+ or cleared (not recorded which). CDR3 loop: CASSVGETQYF. Partial CDR3 DNA: TGTGCCAGCAGTGTCGGGGAGACC.